Described below is a single T cell receptor (beta chain) sequence and its context. Its specificity is unknown. V was cut by 0 bases and J by 3 bases, with 18 bases left in between. Germline CDR1 is SGHRS and CDR2 is YFSETQ. The CDR3 has 18 amino acids. The data derive from a study of cytomegalovirus exposure and HLA in healthy donors. Whole-study context: An earlier analysis found roughly 100 million unique TCR beta sequences from 200 million or so T cells. Findings and limits, study-wide: Most of the CMV-associated TCR beta chains (in a later analysis) appeared to be HLA-restricted. Analyses of presence and absence presupposed an approximately uniform sequencing depth across donors.

Vbeta (60) and Jbeta (13) primers were used in the PCR. Only in-frame clones appear in the TCRdb table, and some are missing; sequencing was by immunoSEQ multiplex PCR. The sample records 150,000 to 200,000 clones, around three quarters being singletons. The sequence was obtained from a man in his thirties or forties in good health and CMV-seropositive. The sequenced sample was PBMCs. This sequence joins TRBV5-1 and TRBJ1-4; possibly TRBD1 for D (5 bases). The CDR3 region is CASSLVATGVRANEKLFF. DNA of the CDR3: TGCGCCAGCAGCTTGGTGGCGACTGGGGTCAGGGCTAATGAAAAACTGTTTTTT.